The 9 T cell receptor beta chains reported below all come from one sample, sequenced in a study of vaccination and CD4 T cells after COVID-19. The Oncomine TCR Beta short-read assay generated sequence data from the DNA of cultured CD4+ T cells. TCRdb fed the PCR reads into MiXCR, producing one record per CDR3 protein. The profile shows around 13,000 distinct CDR3 sequences, about two fifths of them singletons. Their cognate antigens are unknown. Described treatment: roughly 10-day PBMC culture with coronavirus spike peptide pools or control peptides (ViraFEST assay). Sequencing used CD4+ T cells from blood, cultured in vitro, obtained before SARS-CoV-2 vaccination. These receptor sequences come from a human donor who had recovered from COVID-19.

This clonotype was seen a few times. The genes are TRBV7-3 and TRBJ1-6; D is possibly TRBD1 (6 bases). CDR1 and CDR2 (germline): SGHTA, FQGTGA. Trimming pared 4 bases from V and 7 bases from J, leaving 8 bases between. The CDR3 is made up of 13 amino acids. Written as DNA, the CDR3 is TGTGCCAGCAGCTCTACAGGGAATTCACCCCTCCACTTT. It codes for CASSSTGNSPLHF.

This clonotype has just one count. The genes are TRBV5-4 and TRBJ1-6; 9 nucleotides line up with TRBD1. V lost 4 bases to trimming and J lost 6 bases; unmatched junction nucleotides: 2. The CDR3 runs 14 residues. Per germline, CDR1 SGHNT and CDR2 YYREEE (reference sequence). The CDR3 coding sequence is TGTGCCAGCAGCCTGGACAGGGGTAATTCACCCCTCCACTTT. Translation: CASSLDRGNSPLHF.

J is TRBJ1-2 and V is TRBV7-9; possibly TRBD1 for D (5 bases). V lost 0 bases and J lost 4, with 15 bases in between. The CDR3 is 16 amino acids. Germline V gene sequence: CDR1 SEHNR, CDR2 FQNEAQ (reference sequence). As DNA, the CDR3 is TGTGCCAGCAGCTTAGCTTCTAGGGGAACAGGCTATGGCTACACCTTC. It translates to CASSLASRGTGYGYTF.

This clonotype was counted between two and nine times. The rearrangement links TRBV7-8 to TRBJ2-5, with TRBD1 as a possible D gene (8 bases). V was cut by 3 bases and J by 9 bases, with 17 bases left in between. Germline V gives CDR1 SGHVS, CDR2 FQNEAQ. The CDR3 contains 14 residues. In DNA form, the CDR3 reads TGTGCCAGCAGCTTGGACAGGGCTGCGGGGGCCCAGTACTTC. It yields the protein CASSLDRAAGAQYF.

This clonotype was counted a single time. The gene calls are TRBV6-2 or TRBV6-3 and TRBJ2-5; D might be TRBD1 (6 bases). The CDR3 is made up of 14 amino acids. Trimming took 7 bases from V and 4 from J, leaving 16 bases between them. Germline V gene sequence: CDR1 MNHEY, CDR2 SVGEGT. This CDR3 reads CASNIRDKGETQYF. The CDR3 coding sequence is TGTGCCAGCAATATCCGGGACAAGGGAGAGACCCAGTACTTC.

The chain is built from TRBV9 and TRBJ2-5, with 8 bases that match TRBD1. Germline V CDR1 and CDR2: SGDLS, YYNGEE. With 2 bases clipped from V and 0 bases from J, the junction kept 0 bases outside the gene matches. The CDR3 has 14 residues. The CDR3 is CASSVGQDQETQYF. CDR3 nucleotides: TGTGCCAGCAGCGTGGGACAGGACCAAGAGACCCAGTACTTC.

The chain is built from TRBV20-1 and TRBJ2-7; the match to TRBD1 covers 8 bases. Germline values: CDR1 DFQATT, CDR2 SNEGSKA (reference sequence). This CDR3 is 13 amino acids long. J lost 7 bases, V lost 6 bases, and 11 bases had no gene match. The CDR3 DNA follows: TGCAGTGCCAAGACAGGGGTCACGGGAGAGCAGTACTTC. Amino acids: CSAKTGVTGEQYF.

The chain recombines TRBV3-1 with TRBJ2-3; TRBD1 matches at 9 bases. The V gene end was trimmed by 5 bases and the J gene end by 2 bases; junction bases not matched to a gene: 8. This CDR3 comprises 16 residues. In germline, CDR1 is LGHDT, CDR2 YNNKEL (reference sequence). This chain's CDR3 is CASSTRQGVYTDTQYF. The CDR3, as DNA: TGTGCCAGCAGCACCCGACAGGGGGTATACACAGATACGCAGTATTTT.

This chain links TRBV7-2 with TRBJ1-6, with 8 bases lining up with TRBD1. The CDR3 is 19 residues long. J gave up 0 bases and V 3 bases, and 10 bases lay outside the gene matches. Germline CDR1 and CDR2: SGHTA and FQGNSA. The CDR3 loop is CASSFRRDRSSSYNSPLHF. CDR3 coding DNA: TGTGCCAGCAGCTTCCGCCGGGACAGGTCTAGCTCCTATAATTCACCCCTCCACTTT.